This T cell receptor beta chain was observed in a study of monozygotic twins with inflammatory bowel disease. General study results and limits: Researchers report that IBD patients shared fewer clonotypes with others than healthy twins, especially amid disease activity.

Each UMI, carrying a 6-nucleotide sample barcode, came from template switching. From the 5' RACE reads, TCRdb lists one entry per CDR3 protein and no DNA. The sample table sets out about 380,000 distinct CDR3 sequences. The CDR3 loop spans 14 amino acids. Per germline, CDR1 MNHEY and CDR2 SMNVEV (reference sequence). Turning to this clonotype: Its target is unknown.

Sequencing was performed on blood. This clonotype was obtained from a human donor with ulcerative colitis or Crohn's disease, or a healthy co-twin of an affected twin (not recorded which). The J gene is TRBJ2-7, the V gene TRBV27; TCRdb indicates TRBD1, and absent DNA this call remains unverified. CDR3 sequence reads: CASTEVGNGYEQYF.